The clone carrying this TCR beta chain showed up many times. Its antigen is not known. This CDR3 is built from 14 residues. Trimming shortened V by 3 bases and J by 4 bases, and 10 bases separated the two germline ends. Germline V gene lookup returns CDR1 MDHEN and CDR2 SYDVKM. Amplification yielded TCR beta CDR3 regions, with RNA transcripts as the source. Using the HTBI primer set, a first-round RT-PCR was run on the TCR CDR3. TCRdb re-analysed the multiplex PCR reads in MiXCR, keeping a single row per CDR3 protein. The data contain about 420,000 distinct CDR3 sequences, around 13% of them singletons. The sample comes from a study of T cells in Graves' hyperthyroidism and ophthalmopathy. Whole-study findings and limits: Stable hyperthyroidism was separated from ophthalmopathy by a model based on 13 V-J features. Among clonotypes expanded in thyroid above 0.001, most were also found in blood.

The authors deemed Graves' hyperthyroidism stable absent ophthalmopathy progression within 18 months. Diagnosis of hyperthyroidism was new in patients aged 18 to 65, and its duration was under 2 months. Sequencing was performed on blood. The sequence was collected from a woman aged 18-29 years with Graves' hyperthyroidism. V and J are TRBV28 and TRBJ1-5; no firm D call. The CDR3 DNA reads TGTGCCAGCAGTTTCATCAGACTTAATCAGCCCCAGCATTTT. Residues: CASSFIRLNQPQHF. Full variable domain (remainder filled in from reference TRBV28 and TRBJ1-5): DVKVTQSSRYLVKRTGEKVFLECVQDMDHENMFWYRQDPGLGLRLIYFSYDVKMKEKGDIPEGYSVSREKKERFSLILESASTNQTSMYLCASSFIRLNQPQHFGDGTRLSIL.